The next 10 T cell receptor beta chains were all read from a single sample in a study of metastatic and nonmetastatic thyroid tumors (dated by TCRdb to the early 2020s). None of the patients had been given any treatment before thyroid surgery. Receptor amplification or capture employed PCR. Data came from an Illumina HiSeq 4000. The public reads were run again by TCRdb, first through fastp at Q25 and then through MiXCR, and only productive beta chains were kept. The sample records roughly 15,000 clones, approximately 30% of which are singletons. The ten largest make up roughly 10% of the sample. The sample consisted of blood. These receptors all stem from a female donor with papillary thyroid cancer or a benign thyroid nodule (not recorded which). Some clones in this sample may be carry-over from other donors' samples.

This clone was picked up many times. V gene TRBV12-3 or TRBV12-4 combines with J gene TRBJ2-3; D gene uncertain. The V end lost 6 bases, the J end lost 1 base, and 11 bases lay between the germline ends. CDR3 length equals 14 residues. In nucleotides, the CDR3 is TGTGCCAGCAGCCTATCTCCACGCACAGATACGCAGTATTTT. Translated, it gives CASSLSPRTDTQYF.

This clone was counted between two and nine times. CDR3 sequence: CASSEGGASYEQYF. CDR3 nucleotides: TGCGCCAGCAGTGAAGGCGGGGCGTCCTACGAGCAGTACTTC. This chain joins TRBV10-2 and TRBJ2-7; D perhaps matches TRBD2 (6 bases). Looked up from germline, CDR1 is WSHSY and CDR2 is SAAADI. The CDR3 spans 14 residues. The V end was cut by 3 bases, the J end by 1 base, with 10 bases between.

The sample holds many counts of this clone. The chain uses TRBV3-1 and TRBJ2-1; a possible D gene is TRBD1 (7 bases). Germline CDR1 and CDR2: LGHDT and YNNKEL (reference sequence). V was cut by 1 base and J by 12 bases, with 16 bases left in between. This CDR3 is built from 14 residues. CDR3 DNA sequence: TGTGCCAGCAGCCAAGGCGGGGCGGGACAGATGCAGTTCTTC. Translation: CASSQGGAGQMQFF.

This clone was recorded at least ten times. This sequence joins TRBV20-1 and TRBJ1-5; tentatively, D is TRBD1 (6 bases). V gave up 7 bases and J gave up 2 bases, with 12 bases separating them. The CDR3 is made up of 13 amino acids. Germline V gene data show CDR1 as DFQATT and CDR2 as SNEGSKA (reference sequence). CDR3 in amino acids: CSVKRGGNQPQHF. The CDR3 nucleotides are TGCAGTGTTAAAAGGGGGGGCAATCAGCCCCAGCATTTT.

This clone was counted many times. The rearrangement uses TRBV7-3 and TRBJ2-5; TRBD1 matches 9 bases. V lost 3 bases to trimming and J lost 5 bases; unmatched junction nucleotides: 7. CDR1 and CDR2 (germline): SGHTA, FQGTGA. CDR3 length: 15 residues. Here the CDR3 DNA reads TGTGCCAGCAGCTTGTCCGGGACAGGGCGGGAGACCCAGTACTTC. This gives the protein CASSLSGTGRETQYF.

By frequency in the sample, this clone is medium-sized. V usage is TRBV9 and J usage is TRBJ1-2; TRBD1 matches at 9 bases. Trimming cost V 2 bases and J 2 bases; bases outside gene matches: 7. CDR3 length equals 16 residues. Germline V gene lookup returns CDR1 SGDLS and CDR2 YYNGEE. In nucleotides, the CDR3 is TGTGCCAGCAGCGTGGACAGGGGAGGAACAAACTATGGCTACACCTTC. As protein: CASSVDRGGTNYGYTF.

This clone was detected many times. The chain recombines TRBV2 with TRBJ1-1; 7 positions match TRBD1. J gave up 4 bases and V 4 bases, and 9 bases lay outside the gene matches. Germline CDR1 reads SNHLY; CDR2 reads FYNNEI. The CDR3 is 15 amino acids. The CDR3 nucleotides are TGTGCCAGCAGTGTCGAGGGGGCGGGTGGCACTGAAGCTTTCTTT. As protein: CASSVEGAGGTEAFF.

This sequence joins TRBV7-2 and TRBJ2-1, with a tentative D call TRBD2 (6 bases). The CDR3 is 14 residues long. Germline V gene lookup returns CDR1 SGHTA and CDR2 FQGNSA. CDR3 sequence reads: CAFFRDSSYNEQFF. CDR3 sequence (DNA): TGTGCGTTTTTCCGGGACTCCTCCTACAATGAGCAGTTCTTC.

This clone showed up many times. The chain employs TRBV18 and TRBJ2-3; a possible D gene is TRBD2 (5 bases). Germline V lookup: CDR1 KGHSH, CDR2 LQKENI. This CDR3 spans 14 amino acids. V lost 1 base, J lost 4 bases, and 9 bases lay in between. This chain's CDR3 is CASSPRGLPDTQYF. The CDR3, as DNA: TGTGCCAGCTCACCACGAGGGTTGCCAGATACGCAGTATTTT.

This clone is medium-sized by share. The rearrangement uses TRBV9 and TRBJ1-2; 12 bases fit TRBD1. The CDR3 is 15 residues long. Germline assignment: CDR1 SGDLS and CDR2 YYNGEE. Losses at the gene ends were 3 bases for V and 4 bases for J; bases not matched to a gene: 4. The CDR3 here is CASSGDRGPSYGYTF. The CDR3 region has the DNA TGTGCCAGCAGCGGGGACAGGGGGCCTTCCTATGGCTACACCTTC.